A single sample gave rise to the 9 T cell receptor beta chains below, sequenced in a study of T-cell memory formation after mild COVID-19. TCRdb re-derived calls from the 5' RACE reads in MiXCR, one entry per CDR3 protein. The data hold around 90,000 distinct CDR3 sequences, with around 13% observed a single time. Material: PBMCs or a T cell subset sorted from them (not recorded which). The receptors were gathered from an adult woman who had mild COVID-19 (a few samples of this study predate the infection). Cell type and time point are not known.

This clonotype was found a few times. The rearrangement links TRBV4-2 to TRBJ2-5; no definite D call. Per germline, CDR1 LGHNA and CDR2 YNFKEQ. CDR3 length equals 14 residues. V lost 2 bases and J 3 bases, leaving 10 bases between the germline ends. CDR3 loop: CASSQLLLEETQYF. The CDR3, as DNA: TGTGCCAGCAGCCAACTCCTACTCGAAGAGACCCAGTACTTC.

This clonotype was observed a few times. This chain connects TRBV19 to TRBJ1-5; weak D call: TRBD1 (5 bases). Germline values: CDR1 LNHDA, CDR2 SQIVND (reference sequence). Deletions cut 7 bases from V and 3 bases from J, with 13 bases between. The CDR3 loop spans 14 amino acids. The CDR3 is CASTPEGNNQPQHF. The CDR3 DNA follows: TGTGCCAGTACCCCAGAGGGGAACAATCAGCCCCAGCATTTT.

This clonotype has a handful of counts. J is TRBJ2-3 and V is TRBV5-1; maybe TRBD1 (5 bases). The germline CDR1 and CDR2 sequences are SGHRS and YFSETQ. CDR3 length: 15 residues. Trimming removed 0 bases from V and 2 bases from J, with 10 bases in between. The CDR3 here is CASSLATEYTDTQYF. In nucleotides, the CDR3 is TGCGCCAGCAGCTTGGCGACAGAATACACAGATACGCAGTATTTT. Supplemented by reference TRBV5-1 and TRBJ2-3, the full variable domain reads KAGVTQTPRYLIKTRGQQVTLSCSPISGHRSVSWYQQTPGQGLQFLFEYFSETQRNKGNFPGRFSGRQFSNSRSEMNVSTLELGDSALYLCASSLATEYTDTQYFGPGTRLTVL.

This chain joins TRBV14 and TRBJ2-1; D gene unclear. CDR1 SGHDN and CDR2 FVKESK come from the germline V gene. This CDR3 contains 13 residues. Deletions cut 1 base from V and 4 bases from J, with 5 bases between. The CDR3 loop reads CASSQAGYNEQFF. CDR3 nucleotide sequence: TGTGCCAGCAGCCAAGCCGGATACAATGAGCAGTTCTTC.

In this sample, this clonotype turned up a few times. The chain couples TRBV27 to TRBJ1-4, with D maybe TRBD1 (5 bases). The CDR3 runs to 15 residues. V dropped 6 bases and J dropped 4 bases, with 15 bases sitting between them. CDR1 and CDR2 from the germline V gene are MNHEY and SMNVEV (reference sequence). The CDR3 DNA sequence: TGTGCCAGCAGGAGCCGGGACGCATATAATGAAAAACTGTTTTTT. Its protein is CASRSRDAYNEKLFF.

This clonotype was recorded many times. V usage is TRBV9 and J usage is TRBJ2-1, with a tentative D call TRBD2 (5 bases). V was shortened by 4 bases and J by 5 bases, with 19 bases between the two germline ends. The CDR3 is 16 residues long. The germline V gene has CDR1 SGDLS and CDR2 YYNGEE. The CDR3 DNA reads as TGTGCCAGCAGCCCCGGAGGCTATAATCCCCACAATGAGCAGTTCTTC. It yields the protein CASSPGGYNPHNEQFF.

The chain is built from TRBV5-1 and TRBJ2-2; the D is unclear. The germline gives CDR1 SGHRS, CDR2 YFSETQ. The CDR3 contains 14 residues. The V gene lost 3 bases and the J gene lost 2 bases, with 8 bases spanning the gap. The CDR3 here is CASSSPTNTGELFF. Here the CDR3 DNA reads TGCGCCAGCAGCTCCCCCACAAACACCGGGGAGCTGTTTTTT.

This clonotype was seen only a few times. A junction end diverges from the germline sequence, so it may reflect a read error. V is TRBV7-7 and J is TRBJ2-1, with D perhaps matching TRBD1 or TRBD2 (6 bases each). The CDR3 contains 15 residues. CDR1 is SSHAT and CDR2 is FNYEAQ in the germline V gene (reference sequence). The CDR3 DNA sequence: TGTGCTAGCAGTCCCTCGGGGGCCAGATACAATGAGCAGTTCTTC. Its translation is CASSPSGARYNEQFF.

The CDR3 DNA reads TGTGCCAGCAGTCTCTCTAGCGGGACTTACAATGAGCAGTTCTTC. This codes for CASSLSSGTYNEQFF. This rearrangement joins TRBV12-3 or TRBV12-4 to TRBJ2-1; 9 nucleotides line up with TRBD2. The ends lost 5 bases at V and 4 bases at J; junction bases unmatched: 6. The CDR3 contains 15 residues.